This T cell receptor (beta chain) comes out of a study of T cells after yellow fever vaccination. TCRdb re-derived calls from the 5' RACE reads in MiXCR, one entry per CDR3 protein. This table holds 200,000 to 300,000 distinct CDR3 sequences, 6.9% found once. V was shortened by 6 bases and J by 2 bases, with 12 bases between the two germline ends. The CDR3 runs to 14 residues. This clonotype occurred a few times. The clonotype was recovered from a man younger than 40 who received the YFV17D yellow fever vaccine. The gene calls are TRBV12-3 or TRBV12-4 and TRBJ2-3; the D gene could be TRBD1 or TRBD2 (5 bases each). The source material was CD4+ T cells sorted from PBMCs, sampled 15 days after the yellow fever booster vaccination. CDR3 sequence (DNA): TGTGCCAGCAGGACCGGGACCAACACAGATACGCAGTATTTT. This translates into CASRTGTNTDTQYF.